The next 27 T cell receptor beta chains were all read from a single sample in a study of cytotoxic CD8 clonotypes in ibrutinib-treated CLL. Data came from immunoSEQ multiplex PCR; TCRdb stores just in-frame clones and leaves some out. In the table there are some 300,000 clones, around four fifths of which are singletons. The specimen was PBMCs, collected before ibrutinib treatment. These receptors came from a human donor with chronic lymphocytic leukemia.

This chain uses TRBV9 with TRBJ2-1, with TRBD1 matching over 7 bases. The CDR3 extends over 15 amino acids. Germline V gene sequence: CDR1 SGDLS, CDR2 YYNGEE. Trimming at V came to 0 bases and at J to 7 bases, leaving 7 bases not matched to a gene. The CDR3 sequence is CASSVGPQGTNEQFF. CDR3 bases: TGTGCCAGCAGCGTAGGGCCACAGGGGACGAATGAGCAGTTCTTC.

The gene calls are TRBV14 and TRBJ1-1; D might be TRBD1 (6 bases). The CDR3 runs 13 residues. Trimming pared 0 bases from V and 10 bases from J, leaving 12 bases between. Per germline, CDR1 SGHDN and CDR2 FVKESK. The CDR3 sequence is CASSQDRTGRAFF. Here the CDR3 DNA reads TGTGCCAGCAGCCAAGATCGAACAGGGAGAGCTTTCTTT.

The chain recombines TRBV6-5 with TRBJ2-2; 8 bases are a match to TRBD1. Per germline, CDR1 MNHEY and CDR2 SVGAGI. J lost 2 bases, V lost 6 bases, and 5 bases had no gene match. The CDR3 covers 15 residues. Here the CDR3 DNA reads TGTGCCAGCAGAACCGGGACAGGAAACACCGGGGAGCTGTTTTTT. This translates into CASRTGTGNTGELFF.

The chain employs TRBV5-6 and TRBJ1-2, with 9 bases that match TRBD1. J was trimmed by 0 bases and V by 0 bases; bases with no gene match: 3. CDR3 size: 16 residues. CDR1 and CDR2 (germline): SGHDT, YYEEEE. CDR3 DNA: TGTGCCAGCAGCTTGGTGGACAGGGGTCCTAACTATGGCTACACCTTC. Residues: CASSLVDRGPNYGYTF.

The J gene is TRBJ2-3, the V gene TRBV5-4, with TRBD2 as a possible D gene (6 bases). Germline V gene sequence: CDR1 SGHNT, CDR2 YYREEE (reference sequence). The CDR3 extends over 14 amino acids. Trimming took 0 bases from V and 2 from J, leaving 7 bases between them. CDR3 coding DNA: TGTGCCAGCAGCTTGGGGACTAACACAGATACGCAGTATTTT. It specifies CASSLGTNTDTQYF.

This clone appeared a single time. The chain uses TRBV19 and TRBJ1-4; TRBD1 might be the D (5 bases). CDR3 length: 15 residues. Germline CDR1 and CDR2: LNHDA and SQIVND (reference sequence). Trimming pared 5 bases from V and 5 bases from J, leaving 15 bases between. The CDR3 here is CASSPGVQGNEKLFF. CDR3 nucleotide sequence: TGTGCCAGTAGTCCTGGGGTCCAGGGCAATGAAAAACTGTTTTTT.

This chain joins TRBV5-6 and TRBJ2-6, with 8 bases aligning to TRBD1. The CDR3 contains 17 residues. Germline CDR1 reads SGHDT; CDR2 reads YYEEEE. Trimming cost V 2 bases and J 0 bases; bases outside gene matches: 4. The CDR3 coding sequence is TGTGCCAGCAGCTTCGGACAGGGAGTCTCTGGGGCCAACGTCCTGACTTTC. This translates into CASSFGQGVSGANVLTF.

The gene calls are TRBV5-1 and TRBJ1-1; 7 nucleotides align to TRBD1. The CDR3 spans 15 residues. Germline V lookup: CDR1 SGHRS, CDR2 YFSETQ. Losses at the gene ends were 4 bases for V and 0 bases for J; bases not matched to a gene: 6. CDR3 sequence reads: CASSKSTGVNTEAFF. The CDR3 DNA sequence: TGCGCCAGCAGCAAATCTACAGGGGTGAACACTGAAGCTTTCTTT. Filled out from reference TRBV5-1 and TRBJ1-1, the complete variable domain reads KAGVTQTPRYLIKTRGQQVTLSCSPISGHRSVSWYQQTPGQGLQFLFEYFSETQRNKGNFPGRFSGRQFSNSRSEMNVSTLELGDSALYLCASSKSTGVNTEAFFGQGTRLTVV.

The chain is built from TRBV12-5 and TRBJ1-5; D remains ambiguous. Per germline, CDR1 LGHNT and CDR2 FRNRAP. This CDR3 has 14 amino acids. V lost 6 bases, J lost 0 bases, and 9 bases lay in between. The CDR3 reads CASGPDTSNQPQHF. The CDR3 nucleotides read TGTGCTAGTGGCCCCGACACTAGCAATCAGCCCCAGCATTTT.

V is TRBV6-5 and J is TRBJ1-1; no definite D call. Germline lookup yields CDR1 MNHEY and CDR2 SVGAGI. CDR3 size: 14 residues. Trimming took off 7 bases at V and 4 bases at J, with 16 bases between the two ends. The DNA of the CDR3 is TGTGCCAGCATGGGCCCCGGGGAGGTCACTGAAGCTTTCTTT. Its protein product is CASMGPGEVTEAFF.

This clone has only a few counts. The chain is built from TRBV7-9 and TRBJ1-1; D ambiguous. The germline V and J ends were trimmed by 3 bases and 5 bases, with 16 bases remaining between them. CDR3 length equals 15 residues. Looked up from germline, CDR1 is SEHNR and CDR2 is FQNEAQ (reference sequence). CDR3 protein: CASSFGRPSATEAFF. For the CDR3, the DNA is TGTGCCAGCAGCTTCGGCCGCCCATCAGCAACTGAAGCTTTCTTT.

The chain is built from TRBV5-5 and TRBJ2-7, with D perhaps TRBD2 (6 bases). Per germline, CDR1 SGHKS and CDR2 YYEKEE (reference sequence). The CDR3 has 16 amino acids. Deletions cut 2 bases from V and 0 bases from J, with 15 bases between. In DNA form, the CDR3 reads TGTGCCAGCAGCTTTCGGGGTGTGCGGGACTCCTACGAGCAGTACTTC. This codes for CASSFRGVRDSYEQYF.

V usage is TRBV5-6 and J usage is TRBJ1-5, with D unresolved. V shed 0 bases and J shed 9 bases, with 7 bases lying between them. CDR1 is SGHDT, CDR2 YYEEEE, per germline. The CDR3 has 12 amino acids. For the CDR3, the DNA is TGTGCCAGCAGCTTGGCTGGGATGCCCCAGCATTTT. It encodes CASSLAGMPQHF. Complete variable domain (other parts from reference TRBV5-6 and TRBJ1-5): DAGVTQSPTHLIKTRGQQVTLRCSPKSGHDTVSWYQQALGQGPQFIFQYYEEEERQRGNFPDRFSGHQFPNYSSELNVNALLLGDSALYLCASSLAGMPQHFGDGTRLSIL.

V is TRBV21-1 and J is TRBJ1-5; the table's D call of TRBD1 was not tested on the DNA. TRBV21-1 is labeled a pseudogene. The CDR3 is made up of 16 amino acids. CDR3 sequence reads: CASSKGNRVCNQPQHF. CDR3 DNA sequence: TGTGCCAGCAGCAAAGGGAACAGGGTGTGCAATCAGCCCCAGCATTTT.

The rearrangement joins TRBV10-3 to TRBJ2-7; a possible D gene is TRBD1 (6 bases). The CDR3 has 15 residues. The V end lost 7 bases, the J end lost 0 bases, and 16 bases lay between the germline ends. CDR1 and CDR2 from the germline V gene are ENHRY and SYGVKD. This chain's CDR3 is CAIKSRDTYSYEQYF. The CDR3 DNA sequence: TGTGCCATCAAGAGCCGGGACACCTACTCCTACGAGCAGTACTTC.

The CDR3 is CASSSGLAGGSETQYF. Written as DNA, the CDR3 is TGTGCCAGCAGCTCCGGACTAGCGGGAGGGTCTGAGACCCAGTACTTC. The V call is TRBV7-9, the J call TRBJ2-5; 15 bases fit TRBD2. Germline lookup yields CDR1 SEHNR and CDR2 FQNEAQ (reference sequence). This CDR3 is built from 16 residues. The V and J ends lost 4 bases and 5 bases, in that order; junction bases with no gene match: 5. The whole variable domain, remainder taken from reference TRBV7-9 and TRBJ2-5, is DTGVSQNPRHKITKRGQNVTFRCDPISEHNRLYWYRQTLGQGPEFLTYFQNEAQLEKSRLLSDRFSAERPKGSFSTLEIQRTEQGDSAMYLCASSSGLAGGSETQYFGPGTRLLVL.

The chain joins TRBV28 to TRBJ2-3; D not certain. The CDR3 runs 15 residues. V was clipped by 0 bases and J by 2 bases, with 9 bases between them. CDR1 MDHEN and CDR2 SYDVKM come from the germline V gene. CDR3 protein: CASSLWGKLTDTQYF. CDR3 DNA: TGTGCCAGCAGTTTATGGGGCAAGCTCACAGATACGCAGTATTTT.

There are a few counts of this clone. The V call is TRBV16, the J call TRBJ1-5; D perhaps matches TRBD1 (6 bases). In germline, CDR1 is KGHSY, CDR2 FQNENV. CDR3 length equals 14 residues. The V end was cut by 8 bases, the J end by 7 bases, with 18 bases between. Here the CDR3 reads CASYRDRYGQPQHF. The DNA for the CDR3 is TGTGCCAGCTACCGAGACAGGTACGGCCAGCCCCAGCATTTT.

The rearrangement links TRBV11-3 to TRBJ1-1; D gene unclear. The CDR3 spans 13 residues. V lost 1 base and J lost 5, with 8 bases in between. Germline loops: CDR1 SGHNT, CDR2 YENEEA. CDR3 sequence (DNA): TGTGCCAGCAGCTTAGTGGGCCATACTGAAGCTTTCTTT. Amino acid sequence: CASSLVGHTEAFF. Based on the CDR3 plus reference TRBV11-3 and TRBJ1-1, the full variable domain is EAGVVQSPRYKIIEKKQPVAFWCNPISGHNTLYWYLQNLGQGPELLIRYENEEAVDDSQLPKDRFSAERLKGVDSTLKIQPAELGDSAVYLCASSLVGHTEAFFGQGTRLTVV.

This clone has just one count. This chain links TRBV2 with TRBJ1-1; D call uncertain. There are 13 residues in the CDR3. CDR1 and CDR2 from the germline V gene are SNHLY and FYNNEI. Trimming removed 7 bases from V and 6 bases from J, with 15 bases in between. CDR3 loop: CASILEEGSEAFF. The CDR3 coding sequence is TGTGCCAGCATTCTCGAGGAGGGTTCTGAAGCTTTCTTT.

This chain uses TRBV30 with TRBJ2-7; 13 bases line up with TRBD2. The J segment lost 5 bases and the V segment lost 0 bases, leaving 7 bases of the junction unmatched. CDR3 length: 16 residues. The V gene's germline CDR1 is GTSNPN and CDR2 SVGIG (reference sequence). The CDR3 sequence: CAWSVTRLAGGDEQYF. CDR3 DNA: TGTGCCTGGAGTGTCACACGACTAGCGGGAGGTGACGAGCAGTACTTC.

The CDR3 loop reads CASSFPPDTRTDTQYF. CDR3 bases: TGTGCCAGCAGCTTCCCCCCGGACACGAGAACAGATACGCAGTATTTT. The chain links TRBV7-9 to TRBJ2-3; D may be TRBD1 (5 bases). This CDR3 spans 16 amino acids. V lost 3 bases and J 3 bases, leaving 16 bases between the germline ends. Germline V gives CDR1 SEHNR, CDR2 FQNEAQ (reference sequence). The variable domain in full, with the rest retrieved from reference TRBV7-9 and TRBJ2-3, is DTGVSQNPRHKITKRGQNVTFRCDPISEHNRLYWYRQTLGQGPEFLTYFQNEAQLEKSRLLSDRFSAERPKGSFSTLEIQRTEQGDSAMYLCASSFPPDTRTDTQYFGPGTRLTVL.

This chain uses TRBV10-3 with TRBJ1-1, with 9 nucleotides matching TRBD1. This CDR3 region has 14 residues. Germline V lookup: CDR1 ENHRY, CDR2 SYGVKD. V lost 5 bases to trimming and J lost 3 bases; unmatched junction nucleotides: 4. Here the CDR3 reads CAISFDRGDTEAFF. The CDR3 DNA reads TGTGCCATCAGTTTTGACAGGGGGGACACTGAAGCTTTCTTT.

This sequence joins TRBV7-6 and TRBJ2-3; tentative D call: TRBD2 (6 bases). V was trimmed by 4 bases and J by 3 bases, leaving 17 bases between them. The germline V gene encodes CDR1 SGHVS and CDR2 FNYEAQ. The CDR3 is made up of 16 amino acids. As DNA, the CDR3 is TGTGCCAGCAGCTCCGAACTAATAGCGGTGACAGATACGCAGTATTTT. This codes for CASSSELIAVTDTQYF. Using reference TRBV7-6 and TRBJ2-3 for the parts outside the CDR3, the full variable domain is GAGVSQSPRYKVTKRGQDVALRCDPISGHVSLYWYRQALGQGPEFLTYFNYEAQQDKSGLPNDRFSAERPEGSISTLTIQRTEQRDSAMYRCASSSELIAVTDTQYFGPGTRLTVL.

The V and J genes are TRBV19 and TRBJ1-5; D call uncertain. The CDR3 contains 14 residues. CDR1 is LNHDA, CDR2 SQIVND, per germline (reference sequence). V dropped 3 bases and J dropped 11 bases, with 17 bases sitting between them. The DNA for the CDR3 is TGTGCCAGTAGTATTGGGGTTGTGGCAGCGACCCAGCATTTT. It translates to CASSIGVVAATQHF.

V usage is TRBV30 and J usage is TRBJ1-2; 7 bases are a match to TRBD1. The CDR3 extends over 13 amino acids. The junction had 10 bases not matched to a gene; V was cut back by 4 bases and J by 8 bases. Germline CDR1 and CDR2: GTSNPN and SVGIG (reference sequence). This CDR3 is CAWTPTGAVGYTF. The CDR3 DNA sequence: TGTGCCTGGACCCCAACAGGGGCTGTCGGCTACACCTTC.

The chain combines TRBV28 with TRBJ2-3; D not resolved. Germline lookup yields CDR1 MDHEN and CDR2 SYDVKM. The CDR3 is 14 amino acids. V lost 6 bases and J 2 bases, leaving 12 bases between the germline ends. The CDR3 loop reads CASSHPAVTDTQYF. DNA of the CDR3: TGTGCCAGCAGCCACCCCGCCGTCACAGATACGCAGTATTTT.